This paragraph covers one T cell receptor beta chain sequence. CDR3 length: 15 amino acids. V shed 4 bases, J shed 1 base, and the junction held 2 bases outside the gene matches. Germline V gene data show CDR1 as MGHRA and CDR2 as YSYEKL. The sample is drawn from a study of control samples from healthy donors and cancer patients. Here immunoSEQ multiplex PCR was the method, and the copy in TCRdb shows in-frame clones only, minus some. The sample has tens of thousands of clones, 95% to 96% seen once. The chain recombines TRBV4-1 with TRBJ2-7; 12 bases are a match to TRBD2. The sample consisted of blood. This TCR was recovered from a young woman in good health. CDR3 in amino acids: CASSLGLAGSYEQYF. CDR3 coding DNA: TGCGCCAGCAGCCTAGGACTAGCGGGGTCCTACGAGCAGTACTTC.